These 19 T cell receptor beta chains were all obtained from the same sample, sequenced in a study of radiotherapy plus CTLA-4 blockade in lung cancer. Generated by immunoSEQ multiplex PCR, the TCRdb table keeps only in-frame clones and is missing some. The data contain about 120,000 clones, 78% of them seen just once; the ten biggest clones take up roughly 5.3%. This specimen was peripheral blood, taken from a patient treated with radiotherapy plus ipilimumab. The receptors come from a human donor with non-small cell lung cancer who had a partial response to radiotherapy plus ipilimumab.

This clone was seen only a few times. The chain recombines TRBV10-3 with TRBJ2-7; D unresolved. Germline-derived CDR1 and CDR2 are ENHRY and SYGVKD. The CDR3 runs to 13 residues. Trimming left V 8 bases short and J 0 bases short, with 11 bases between. The CDR3 is CAIGGLSSYEQYF. In nucleotides, the CDR3 is TGTGCCATCGGTGGTCTCAGCTCCTACGAGCAGTACTTC.

The V and J genes are TRBV6-4 and TRBJ1-2, with a weak D call TRBD1 (5 bases). The V gene lost 6 bases and the J gene lost 2 bases, with 10 bases spanning the gap. CDR3 length: 13 amino acids. Germline-derived CDR1 and CDR2 are MRHNA and SNTAGT. The DNA for the CDR3 is TGTGCCAGCAGCCAGTCAGGGAACTATGGCTACACCTTC. Its protein product is CASSQSGNYGYTF.

This clone has only a few counts. The CDR3 reads CASLGQGEEKLFF. For the CDR3, the DNA is TGTGCCAGCTTGGGACAGGGAGAGGAAAAACTGTTTTTT. This chain uses TRBV18 with TRBJ1-4; 9 positions match TRBD1. Germline V gene data show CDR1 as KGHSH and CDR2 as LQKENI. The V segment lost 7 bases and the J segment 8 bases; nucleotides outside the gene matches: 5. The CDR3 extends over 13 amino acids.

The chain joins TRBV6-5 to TRBJ1-2; 8 nucleotides align to TRBD1. Germline V gene sequence: CDR1 MNHEY, CDR2 SVGAGI. V shed 4 bases and J 8 bases; nucleotides not matched to a gene: 6. This CDR3 region has 13 residues. CDR3 protein: CASSSPTGEGYTF. CDR3 in DNA: TGTGCCAGCAGTTCCCCGACAGGGGAGGGCTACACCTTC.

This clone is a singleton in its sample. The V and J genes are TRBV5-4 and TRBJ2-4; 12 nucleotides agree with TRBD2. After removal of 1 base from V and 2 bases from J, the junction contained 7 bases not matched to a gene. This CDR3 comprises 18 residues. CDR1 is SGHNT, CDR2 YYREEE, per germline (reference sequence). CDR3: CASSLLPSGRVTKNIQYF. The CDR3 nucleotides are TGTGCCAGCAGCTTGTTGCCTAGCGGGAGGGTAACCAAAAACATTCAGTACTTC. The variable domain in full, completed from reference TRBV5-4 and TRBJ2-4, reads ETGVTQSPTHLIKTRGQQVTLRCSSQSGHNTVSWYQQALGQGPQFIFQYYREEENGRGNFPPRFSGLQFPNYSSELNVNALELDDSALYLCASSLLPSGRVTKNIQYFGAGTRLSVL.

The chain is built from TRBV2 and TRBJ2-5; 12 bases are shared with TRBD2. The junction had 3 bases not matched to a gene; V was cut back by 1 base and J by 3 bases. The CDR3 spans 16 residues. Germline V gene data show CDR1 as SNHLY and CDR2 as FYNNEI. CDR3 nucleotides: TGTGCCAGCAGTGAAGGTGGACTAGCGGGAAAAGAGACCCAGTACTTC. Amino acids: CASSEGGLAGKETQYF.

The chain uses TRBV7-3 and TRBJ2-4, with TRBD1 matching over 8 bases. Germline trimming cut 5 bases from V and 5 bases from J; bases unmatched to any gene: 5. There are 14 residues in the CDR3. Germline assignment: CDR1 SGHTA and CDR2 FQGTGA. Here the CDR3 reads CASSKGQDQNIQYF. CDR3 nucleotide sequence: TGTGCCAGCAGCAAGGGACAGGATCAAAACATTCAGTACTTC.

The chain uses TRBV5-4 and TRBJ2-3; TRBD2 is a possible D gene (5 bases). This CDR3 has 12 amino acids. Germline loops: CDR1 SGHNT, CDR2 YYREEE (reference sequence). V lost 7 bases and J 0 bases, leaving 6 bases between the germline ends. DNA of the CDR3: TGTGCCAGCCGGGGAAGCACAGATACGCAGTATTTT. It specifies CASRGSTDTQYF.

Written as DNA, the CDR3 is TGCAGCGTTGCGGAACCTGGGCTCTCCGAGCAGTACGTC. Protein sequence: CSVAEPGLSEQYV. This sequence joins TRBV29-1 and TRBJ2-7; D unresolved. The V gene's germline CDR1 is SQVTM and CDR2 ANQGSEA. The CDR3 covers 13 residues. The V gene lost 4 bases and the J gene lost 6 bases, with 16 bases spanning the gap.

The CDR3 is CASSLSGYYEQYV. As DNA, the CDR3 is TGTGCCAGCAGCTTAAGCGGATACTACGAGCAGTACGTC. The rearrangement links TRBV7-9 to TRBJ2-7; TRBD2 is a possible D gene (5 bases). The CDR3 runs to 13 residues. Per germline, CDR1 SEHNR and CDR2 FQNEAQ (reference sequence). Trimming removed 2 bases at V and 3 bases at J, with 8 bases between.

V usage is TRBV19 and J usage is TRBJ1-2, with D tentatively TRBD1 (6 bases). This CDR3 has 15 amino acids. The V and J ends lost 5 bases and 4 bases respectively, with 17 bases between them. Looked up from germline, CDR1 is LNHDA and CDR2 is SQIVND (reference sequence). The CDR3 loop is CASSAGQTHSYGYTF. As DNA, the CDR3 is TGTGCCAGTAGTGCCGGACAGACTCACTCCTATGGCTACACCTTC.

J is TRBJ1-5 and V is TRBV10-1, with D unresolved. Looked up from germline, CDR1 is WNHNN and CDR2 is SYGVQD (reference sequence). V lost 2 bases, J lost 9 bases, and 11 bases lay in between. The CDR3 is made up of 13 amino acids. CDR3 in DNA: TGCGCCAGCAGTGAGAACGGGATTCGGCCCCAGCATTTT. Amino acid sequence: CASSENGIRPQHF.

This chain connects TRBV15 to TRBJ2-2; 8 nucleotides line up with TRBD2. Germline-derived CDR1 and CDR2 are LNHNV and YYDKDF (reference sequence). This CDR3 region has 13 residues. The V segment lost 9 bases and the J segment 8 bases; nucleotides outside the gene matches: 8. The CDR3 reads CATGRASGGELFF. The CDR3 nucleotides read TGTGCCACAGGCAGGGCTAGCGGGGGGGAGCTGTTTTTT.

The V call is TRBV7-8, the J call TRBJ2-7, with D perhaps TRBD2 (6 bases). The CDR3 loop spans 15 amino acids. CDR1 and CDR2 (germline): SGHVS, FQNEAQ. The ends were cut back, 2 bases at V and 6 bases at J, with 17 bases in the middle. The CDR3 bases are TGTGCCAGCAGCTTAATCGGGGGAAGATCGGTCGAGCAGTACTTC. It codes for CASSLIGGRSVEQYF.

V and J are TRBV6-5 and TRBJ2-1, with D perhaps TRBD2 (5 bases). CDR1 and CDR2 from the germline V gene are MNHEY and SVGAGI. Trimming cost V 0 bases and J 15 bases, with 18 bases left between them. The CDR3 is 14 amino acids. CDR3 sequence: CASSYSGVSKDPFF. In DNA form, the CDR3 reads TGTGCCAGCAGTTACTCGGGAGTTAGCAAAGATCCGTTCTTC.

V gene TRBV7-9 combines with J gene TRBJ2-7, with 11 bases aligning to TRBD2. V was clipped by 5 bases and J by 7 bases; unmatched bases: 19. Germline CDR1 and CDR2: SEHNR and FQNEAQ (reference sequence). This CDR3 is built from 18 residues. This CDR3 is CASSPLLDGTSGPWEQYF. CDR3 DNA sequence: TGTGCCAGCAGCCCCTTATTAGACGGGACTAGCGGCCCTTGGGAGCAGTACTTC.

This chain connects TRBV11-1 to TRBJ1-1; weak D call: TRBD1 (6 bases). The V gene's germline CDR1 is SGHAT and CDR2 FQDESV (reference sequence). Trimming shortened V by 4 bases and J by 5 bases, and 26 bases separated the two germline ends. The CDR3 loop spans 18 amino acids. DNA for the CDR3: TGTGCCAGCAGCTCCGGCCTATTCTTGGGGGGGCCGTGGACTGAAGCTTTCTTT. Its protein product is CASSSGLFLGGPWTEAFF.

The rearrangement joins TRBV6-5 to TRBJ1-4, with a possible D match to TRBD1 (6 bases). Germline V gives CDR1 MNHEY, CDR2 SVGAGI. The CDR3 has 14 residues. The germline V and J ends were trimmed by 6 bases and 4 bases, with 12 bases remaining between them. In nucleotides, the CDR3 is TGTGCCAGCAGCCCACAGGGAATTAATGAAAAACTGTTTTTT. Its protein is CASSPQGINEKLFF.

This clone showed up just a few times. This chain joins TRBV2 and TRBJ2-1; 9 bases align to TRBD2. The CDR3 is made up of 16 amino acids. The V gene end was trimmed by 2 bases and the J gene end by 5 bases; junction bases not matched to a gene: 7. Germline assignment: CDR1 SNHLY and CDR2 FYNNEI. In DNA form, the CDR3 reads TGTGCCAGCAGTGAATTGGCGGGGGGGTTTAACAATGAGCAGTTCTTC. Its protein product is CASSELAGGFNNEQFF.